This T cell receptor beta chain was profiled in a study of blood T cells in healthy people across ages. Then a second PCR, running about 6 to 12 cycles, was carried out with a sample-barcoded 5' primer and a J-beta primer mix. Each of the cDNA molecules was tagged by a template-switch adaptor with 12 random nucleotides. Each CDR3 protein is one row after TCRdb ran MiXCR on the 5' RACE reads. Here the sample spans roughly 800,000 distinct CDR3 sequences, 58% being singletons. The count of this clonotype is one. Its antigen is as yet unknown. The CDR3 runs to 16 residues. Germline V CDR1 and CDR2: SQVTM, ANQGSEA. Trimming at V came to 6 bases and at J to 0 bases, leaving 13 bases not matched to a gene. Russia was home to the donors, healthy Caucasian individuals aged roughly 6 to 95. Findings of the study overall: Comparison with aged donors showed that long-lived donors had more naive CD4+ cells and higher diversity.

The sample taken for sequencing was blood. The clonotype comes from a man aged 30 to 39 in good health. J is TRBJ1-1 and V is TRBV29-1, with 7 bases that match TRBD1. In nucleotides, the CDR3 is TGCAGCGTCGACGCCTGGGACAGCCGGGTGAACACTGAAGCTTTCTTT. Its protein product is CSVDAWDSRVNTEAFF.